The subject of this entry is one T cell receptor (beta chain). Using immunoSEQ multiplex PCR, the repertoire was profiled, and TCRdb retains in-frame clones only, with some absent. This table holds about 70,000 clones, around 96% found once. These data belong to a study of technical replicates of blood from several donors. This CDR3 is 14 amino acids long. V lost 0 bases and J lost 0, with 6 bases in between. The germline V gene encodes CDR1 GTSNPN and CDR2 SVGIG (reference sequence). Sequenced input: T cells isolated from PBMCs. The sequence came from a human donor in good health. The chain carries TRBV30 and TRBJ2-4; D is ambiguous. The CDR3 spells CAWSVTLAKNIQYF. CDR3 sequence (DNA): TGTGCCTGGAGTGTTACTCTAGCCAAAAACATTCAGTACTTC.